The sequence of this T cell receptor beta chain was determined in a study of blood T cell repertoires in COVID-19. The CDR3 has 16 residues. The germline V gene encodes CDR1 LNHNV and CDR2 YYDKDF (reference sequence). The trim removed 0 bases at V and 8 bases at J, leaving 8 bases unmatched. This clone has only one observation. The method was immunoSEQ multiplex PCR; TCRdb's version includes in-frame clones alone and lacks a portion of them. The sample carries 100,000 to 120,000 clones, nearly 80% recorded once. V gene TRBV15 combines with J gene TRBJ1-4, with 8 bases aligning to TRBD1. This sequence was found in a woman older than 75 with active or convalescent COVID-19. Sequences were obtained from peripheral blood. Here the CDR3 reads CATSREVAGGREKLFF. CDR3 nucleotide sequence: TGTGCCACCAGCAGAGAGGTGGCAGGGGGCCGCGAAAAACTGTTTTTT. The variable domain in full, with the rest retrieved from reference TRBV15 and TRBJ1-4, is DAMVIQNPRYQVTQFGKPVTLSCSQTLNHNVMYWYQQKSSQAPKLLFHYYDKDFNNEADTPDNFQSRRPNTSFCFLDIRSPGLGDTAMYLCATSREVAGGREKLFFGSGTQLSVL.